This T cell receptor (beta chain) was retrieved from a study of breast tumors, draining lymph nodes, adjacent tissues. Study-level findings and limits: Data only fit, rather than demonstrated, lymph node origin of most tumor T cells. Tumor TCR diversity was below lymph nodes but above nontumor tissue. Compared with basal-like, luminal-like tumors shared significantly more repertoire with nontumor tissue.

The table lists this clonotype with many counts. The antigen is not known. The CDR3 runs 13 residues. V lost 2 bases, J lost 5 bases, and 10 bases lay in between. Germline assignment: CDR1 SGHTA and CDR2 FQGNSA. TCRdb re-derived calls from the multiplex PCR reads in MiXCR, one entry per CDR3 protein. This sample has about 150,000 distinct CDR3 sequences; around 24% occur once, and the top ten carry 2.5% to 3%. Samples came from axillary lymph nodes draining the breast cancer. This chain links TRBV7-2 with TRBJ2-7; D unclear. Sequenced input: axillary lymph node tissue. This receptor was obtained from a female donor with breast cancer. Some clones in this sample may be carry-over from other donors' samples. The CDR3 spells CASSLNYYDEQYF. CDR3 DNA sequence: TGTGCCAGCAGCTTAAATTACTATGACGAGCAGTACTTC. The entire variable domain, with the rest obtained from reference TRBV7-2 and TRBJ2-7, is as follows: GAGVSQSPSNKVTEKGKDVELRCDPISGHTALYWYRQSLGQGLEFLIYFQGNSAPDKSGLPSDRFSAERTGGSVSTLTIQRTQQEDSAVYLCASSLNYYDEQYFGPGTRLTVT.